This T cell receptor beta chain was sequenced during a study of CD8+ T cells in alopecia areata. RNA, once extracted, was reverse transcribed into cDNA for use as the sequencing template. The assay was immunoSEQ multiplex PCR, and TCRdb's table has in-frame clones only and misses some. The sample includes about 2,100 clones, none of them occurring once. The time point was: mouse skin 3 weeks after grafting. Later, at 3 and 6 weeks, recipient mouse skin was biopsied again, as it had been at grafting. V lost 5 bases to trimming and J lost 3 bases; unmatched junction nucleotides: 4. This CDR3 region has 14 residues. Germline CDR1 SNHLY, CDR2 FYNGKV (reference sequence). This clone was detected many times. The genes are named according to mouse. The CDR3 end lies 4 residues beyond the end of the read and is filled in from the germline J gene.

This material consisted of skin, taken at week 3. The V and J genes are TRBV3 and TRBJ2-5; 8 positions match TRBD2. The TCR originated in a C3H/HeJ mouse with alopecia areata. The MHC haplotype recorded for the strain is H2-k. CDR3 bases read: TGTGCCAGCAGCAACCGGGACTGGCAAGAC. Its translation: CASSNRDWQD. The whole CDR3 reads CASSNRDWQDTQYF.